These 21 T cell receptor beta chains were sequenced from one sample in a study of early T cells in non-severe SARS-CoV-2 infection. From the 5' RACE reads, TCRdb called clonotypes with MiXCR, one entry per CDR3 protein. In the table there are tens of thousands of distinct CDR3 sequences, around 13% of which are singletons. Specimen: whole blood, collected at baseline. The receptors shown here come from an adult who was a healthcare worker with PCR-confirmed SARS-CoV-2 infection or an uninfected control (not recorded which).

This clonotype was seen only a few times. The chain joins TRBV6-6 to TRBJ1-2; no clear D gene. This CDR3 spans 15 amino acids. Trimming removed 2 bases from V and 4 bases from J, with 14 bases in between. CDR1 and CDR2 (germline): MNHNY, SVGAGI (reference sequence). CDR3 in amino acids: CASSYTSGLSYGYTF. The CDR3 DNA reads TGTGCCAGCAGTTACACGTCGGGGTTGAGCTATGGCTACACCTTC.

This clonotype turned up a few times. This rearrangement joins TRBV12-3 or TRBV12-4 to TRBJ2-5; D gene unclear. The CDR3 consists of 12 residues. V dropped 5 bases and J dropped 10 bases, with 14 bases sitting between them. The CDR3 region has the DNA TGTGCCAGCAGTGTCCCCGTGGGTGACCAGTACTTC. Its translation: CASSVPVGDQYF.

This clonotype has a handful of counts. The rearrangement uses TRBV5-6 and TRBJ1-6; perhaps TRBD1 as D (5 bases). The length of the CDR3 is 14 residues. The germline V gene encodes CDR1 SGHDT and CDR2 YYEEEE. V lost 2 bases and J lost 5, with 8 bases in between. The CDR3 DNA reads TGTGCCAGCAGCTTAACAGGTCATAATTCACCCCTCCACTTT. It translates to CASSLTGHNSPLHF.

This clonotype has at least ten counts. The chain uses TRBV9 and TRBJ1-1; 8 positions agree with TRBD1. CDR1 is SGDLS, CDR2 YYNGEE, per germline. This CDR3 has 14 amino acids. V lost 4 bases, J lost 4 bases, and 6 bases stayed unmatched. CDR3 in amino acids: CASSLSDRGTEAFF. CDR3 DNA: TGTGCCAGCAGCTTATCCGACAGGGGCACTGAAGCTTTCTTT.

The gene calls are TRBV14 and TRBJ2-6; unclear D gene. This CDR3 region has 15 residues. From germline, CDR1 is SGHDN and CDR2 FVKESK. V was shortened by 0 bases and J by 0 bases, with 3 bases between the two germline ends. The CDR3 DNA reads as TGTGCCAGCAGCCAAGAGCCCTCTGGGGCCAACGTCCTGACTTTC. Encoded protein: CASSQEPSGANVLTF.

Many counts were recorded for this clonotype. J is TRBJ2-7 and V is TRBV6-5, with TRBD1 identical over 8 bases. Germline CDR1 MNHEY, CDR2 SVGAGI. This CDR3 region has 14 residues. The ends lost 2 bases at V and 5 bases at J; junction bases unmatched: 5. CDR3 coding DNA: TGTGCCAGCAGTTACAGGGACAGGCGGGACGAGCAGTACTTC. Translation: CASSYRDRRDEQYF.

This clonotype was picked up many times. The chain is built from TRBV5-6 and TRBJ2-2; D could derive from TRBD1 or TRBD2 (5 bases each). This CDR3 is built from 15 residues. Trimming removed 1 base at V and 1 base at J, with 8 bases between. Germline V gene data show CDR1 as SGHDT and CDR2 as YYEEEE. CDR3 sequence (DNA): TGTGCCAGCAGCTTGCGGGGCGTGAACACCGGGGAGCTGTTTTTT. Protein: CASSLRGVNTGELFF.

The table lists this clonotype with many counts. The rearrangement uses TRBV13 and TRBJ1-1; D is perhaps TRBD1 (5 bases). Germline V gives CDR1 PRHDT, CDR2 FYEKMQ (reference sequence). The CDR3 runs 14 residues. V was pared by 5 bases and J by 0 bases, with 10 bases between. Here the CDR3 reads CASSRDRVNTEAFF. In DNA, the CDR3 is TGTGCCAGCAGCCGTGACAGAGTGAACACTGAAGCTTTCTTT. The full variable domain, completed using reference TRBV13 and TRBJ1-1, is AAGVIQSPRHLIKEKRETATLKCYPIPRHDTVYWYQQGPGQDPQFLISFYEKMQSDKGSIPDRFSAQQFSDYHSELNMSSLELGDSALYFCASSRDRVNTEAFFGQGTRLTVV.

The chain combines TRBV7-8 with TRBJ1-1, with D maybe TRBD1 (5 bases). Germline CDR1 reads SGHVS; CDR2 reads FQNEAQ. The CDR3 spans 15 residues. V dropped 5 bases and J dropped 6 bases, with 19 bases sitting between them. The CDR3 loop is CASSPLPGLEPEAFF. The CDR3 DNA follows: TGTGCCAGCAGCCCACTTCCGGGACTCGAACCTGAAGCTTTCTTT.

This clonotype has at least ten counts. The chain joins TRBV12-3 or TRBV12-4 to TRBJ2-7, with D perhaps TRBD2 (5 bases). The V end was cut by 6 bases, the J end by 3 bases, with 12 bases between. This CDR3 spans 13 amino acids. The CDR3 coding sequence is TGTGCCAGCAGCCCCGCTGGAGGCTACGAGCAGTACTTC. This gives the protein CASSPAGGYEQYF.

The rearrangement joins TRBV11-3 to TRBJ2-1; D is unclear. With 0 bases removed from V and 6 bases from J, the gap between germline ends came to 3 bases. The CDR3 extends over 12 amino acids. Germline lookup yields CDR1 SGHNT and CDR2 YENEEA. The CDR3 sequence is CASSLDPNEQFF. The CDR3, as DNA: TGTGCCAGCAGCTTAGATCCCAATGAGCAGTTCTTC.

This clonotype is medium-sized within its sample. The chain joins TRBV27 to TRBJ2-7, with 13 positions matching TRBD2. Looked up from germline, CDR1 is MNHEY and CDR2 is SMNVEV (reference sequence). The CDR3 is made up of 17 amino acids. V dropped 5 bases and J dropped 4; count of bases not matched to a gene: 11. The CDR3 spells CASSPGTSGMILYEQYF. CDR3 DNA: TGTGCCAGCAGTCCCGGGACTAGCGGGATGATTCTTTACGAGCAGTACTTC.

Only a few counts were recorded for this clonotype. The chain employs TRBV20-1 and TRBJ1-6; tentative D call: TRBD1 (6 bases). Germline CDR1 is DFQATT and CDR2 is SNEGSKA (reference sequence). The CDR3 has 17 residues. V was pared by 2 bases and J by 1 base, with 15 bases between. In DNA, the CDR3 is TGCAGTGCTAGATCAACAGGGTCAAGTTCCTATAATTCACCCCTCCACTTT. Translated: CSARSTGSSSYNSPLHF.

This chain links TRBV12-5 with TRBJ1-1; D gene unclear. The V end was cut by 8 bases, the J end by 0 bases, with 7 bases between. The CDR3 loop spans 12 amino acids. The germline V gene encodes CDR1 LGHNT and CDR2 FRNRAP. The CDR3 loop is CASTSVNTEAFF. CDR3 nucleotides: TGTGCTAGTACTTCGGTGAACACTGAAGCTTTCTTT.

In this sample, this clonotype turned up many times. The chain carries TRBV11-2 and TRBJ1-2; 7 nucleotides line up with TRBD1. CDR3 size: 16 residues. Losses at the gene ends were 5 bases for V and 0 bases for J; bases not matched to a gene: 9. Germline-derived CDR1 and CDR2 are SGHAT and FQNNGV. The CDR3 DNA is TGTGCCAGCAGCCCTAGACAGGGTGTATCTAACTATGGCTACACCTTC. Translated, it gives CASSPRQGVSNYGYTF.

This clonotype showed up just a few times. The rearrangement uses TRBV7-6 and TRBJ1-4; D is uncertain. V lost 5 bases to trimming and J lost 3 bases, with 16 bases between them. CDR1 is SGHVS, CDR2 FNYEAQ, per germline. This CDR3 region has 16 residues. The CDR3 is CASSRLPGMANEKLFF. The CDR3 DNA is TGTGCCAGCAGCCGCCTACCCGGAATGGCTAATGAAAAACTGTTTTTT.

This clonotype turned up a few times. The chain couples TRBV18 to TRBJ2-3; D gene uncertain. This CDR3 has 13 amino acids. V was pared by 6 bases and J by 5 bases, with 12 bases between. Per germline, CDR1 KGHSH and CDR2 LQKENI. For the CDR3, the DNA is TGTGCCAGCTCCACGAACCACGGAGATACGCAGTATTTT. It yields the protein CASSTNHGDTQYF.

This clonotype was seen only a few times. V gene TRBV11-1 combines with J gene TRBJ1-1, with a possible D match to TRBD1 (5 bases). Germline V CDR1 and CDR2: SGHAT, FQDESV (reference sequence). This CDR3 has 16 amino acids. Trimming removed 2 bases at V and 0 bases at J, with 13 bases between. The CDR3 coding sequence is TGTGCCAGCAGCTTATCCCCCGGGACGGTGAACACTGAAGCTTTCTTT. It is translated as CASSLSPGTVNTEAFF.

This clonotype was found many times. The chain is built from TRBV19 and TRBJ2-7; tentatively, D is TRBD1 (5 bases). Germline assignment: CDR1 LNHDA and CDR2 SQIVND (reference sequence). The CDR3 is 14 amino acids. The germline V and J ends were trimmed by 7 bases and 4 bases, with 17 bases remaining between them. CDR3 nucleotide sequence: TGTGCCAGTACTCCAGGGTCGGCTGAGTACGAGCAGTACTTC. Its translation: CASTPGSAEYEQYF.

In its sample, this clonotype was seen many times. The chain joins TRBV11-1 to TRBJ2-3; 7 positions agree with TRBD2. V lost 2 bases to trimming and J lost 1 base; unmatched junction nucleotides: 6. CDR1 is SGHAT and CDR2 is FQDESV in the germline V gene (reference sequence). The CDR3 is made up of 16 amino acids. CDR3 sequence: CASSLSRGSGTDTQYF. The CDR3 coding sequence is TGTGCCAGCAGCTTATCGCGCGGGAGCGGCACAGATACGCAGTATTTT.

This clonotype was counted ten times or more. The chain couples TRBV20-1 to TRBJ2-1, with D tentatively TRBD1 (6 bases). Germline V gives CDR1 DFQATT, CDR2 SNEGSKA (reference sequence). Trimming shortened V by 8 bases and J by 4 bases, and 9 bases separated the two germline ends. The CDR3 totals 11 residues. The CDR3 here is CSSTGYNEQFF. In DNA, the CDR3 is TGCAGTTCTACAGGGTACAATGAGCAGTTCTTC.